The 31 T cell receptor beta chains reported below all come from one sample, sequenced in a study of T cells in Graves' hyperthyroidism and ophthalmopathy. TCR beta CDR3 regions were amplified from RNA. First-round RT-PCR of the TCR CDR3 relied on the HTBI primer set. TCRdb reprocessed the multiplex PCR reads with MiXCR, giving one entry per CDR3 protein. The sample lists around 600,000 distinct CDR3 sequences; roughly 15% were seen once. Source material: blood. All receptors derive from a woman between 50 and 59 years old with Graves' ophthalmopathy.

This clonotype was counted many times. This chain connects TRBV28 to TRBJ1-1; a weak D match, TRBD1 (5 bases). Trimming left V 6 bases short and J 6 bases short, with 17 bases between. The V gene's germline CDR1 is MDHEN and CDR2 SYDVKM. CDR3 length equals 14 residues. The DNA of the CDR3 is TGTGCCAGCAGCCCCGCGGGGCGGGCACCTGAAGCTTTCTTT. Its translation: CASSPAGRAPEAFF.

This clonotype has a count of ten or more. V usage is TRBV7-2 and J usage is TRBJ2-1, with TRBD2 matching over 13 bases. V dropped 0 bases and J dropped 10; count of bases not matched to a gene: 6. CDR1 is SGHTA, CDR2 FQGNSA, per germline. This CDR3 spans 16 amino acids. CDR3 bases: TGTGCCAGCAGCTTAGCCCGACTAGCGGGAGGCTGGGAGCAGTTCTTC. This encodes CASSLARLAGGWEQFF.

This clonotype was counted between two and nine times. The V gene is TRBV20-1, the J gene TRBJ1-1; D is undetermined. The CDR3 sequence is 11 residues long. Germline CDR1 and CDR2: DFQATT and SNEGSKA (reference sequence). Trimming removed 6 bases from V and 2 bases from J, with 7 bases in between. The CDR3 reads CSAGPNTEAFF. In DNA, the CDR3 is TGCAGTGCAGGGCCAAACACTGAAGCTTTCTTT.

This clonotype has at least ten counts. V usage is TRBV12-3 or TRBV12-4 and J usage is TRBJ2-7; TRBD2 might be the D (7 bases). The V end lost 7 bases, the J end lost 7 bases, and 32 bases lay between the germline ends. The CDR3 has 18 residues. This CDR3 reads CASTQGGARWGFLREQYF. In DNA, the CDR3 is TGTGCCAGCACCCAAGGGGGGGCTCGTTGGGGTTTTTTACGAGAGCAGTACTTC.

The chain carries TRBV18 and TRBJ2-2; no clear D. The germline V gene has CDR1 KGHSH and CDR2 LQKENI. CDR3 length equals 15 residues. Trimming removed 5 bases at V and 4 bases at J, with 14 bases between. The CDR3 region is CASSSQRIGTGELFF. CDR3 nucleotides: TGTGCCAGCTCATCACAGAGGATCGGCACCGGGGAGCTGTTTTTT.

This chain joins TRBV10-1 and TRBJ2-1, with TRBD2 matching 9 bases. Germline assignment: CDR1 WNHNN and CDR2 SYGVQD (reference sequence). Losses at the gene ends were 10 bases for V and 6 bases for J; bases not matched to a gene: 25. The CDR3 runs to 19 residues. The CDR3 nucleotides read TGCGCCACCGTTTCACGGACTAGCGCAAGGGACACGAGTACCAATGAGCAGTTCTTC. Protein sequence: CATVSRTSARDTSTNEQFF.

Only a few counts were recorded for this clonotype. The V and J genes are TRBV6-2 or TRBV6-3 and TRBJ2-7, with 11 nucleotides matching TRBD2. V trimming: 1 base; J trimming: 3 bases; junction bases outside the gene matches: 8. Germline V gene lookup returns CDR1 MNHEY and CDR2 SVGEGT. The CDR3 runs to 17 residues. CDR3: CASSYLTPGLAVYEQYF. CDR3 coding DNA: TGTGCCAGCAGTTACTTAACCCCGGGACTAGCGGTCTACGAGCAGTACTTC.

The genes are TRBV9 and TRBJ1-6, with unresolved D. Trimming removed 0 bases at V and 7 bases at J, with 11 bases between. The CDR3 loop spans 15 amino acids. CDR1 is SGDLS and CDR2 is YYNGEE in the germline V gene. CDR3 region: CASSVGDPSNSPLHF. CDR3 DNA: TGTGCCAGCAGCGTAGGCGACCCGTCGAATTCACCCCTCCACTTT.

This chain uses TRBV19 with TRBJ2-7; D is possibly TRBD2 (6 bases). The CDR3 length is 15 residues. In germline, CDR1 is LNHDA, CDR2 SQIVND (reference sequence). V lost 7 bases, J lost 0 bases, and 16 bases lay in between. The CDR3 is CASTQGRDFSYEQYF. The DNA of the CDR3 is TGTGCCAGTACCCAAGGGCGGGACTTCTCCTACGAGCAGTACTTC.

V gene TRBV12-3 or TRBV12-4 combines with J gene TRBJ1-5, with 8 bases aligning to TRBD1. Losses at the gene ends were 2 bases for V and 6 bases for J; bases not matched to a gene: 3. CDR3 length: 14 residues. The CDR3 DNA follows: TGTGCCAGCAGTTTACAGGGGGCTCCTCAGCCCCAGCATTTT. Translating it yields CASSLQGAPQPQHF.

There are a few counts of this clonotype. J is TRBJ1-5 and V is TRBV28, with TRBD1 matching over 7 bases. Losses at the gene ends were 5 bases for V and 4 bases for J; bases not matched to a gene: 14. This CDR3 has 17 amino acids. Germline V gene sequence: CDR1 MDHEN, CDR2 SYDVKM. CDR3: CASSPDPYRGHNQPQHF. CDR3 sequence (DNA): TGTGCCAGCAGTCCAGATCCGTACAGGGGACATAATCAGCCCCAGCATTTT.

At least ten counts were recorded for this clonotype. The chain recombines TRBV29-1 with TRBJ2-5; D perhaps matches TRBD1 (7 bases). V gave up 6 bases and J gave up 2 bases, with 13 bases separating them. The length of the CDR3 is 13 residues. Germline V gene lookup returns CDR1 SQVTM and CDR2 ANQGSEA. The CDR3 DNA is TGCAGCGTCAAGACAGGGACTCAAGAGACCCAGTACTTC. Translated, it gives CSVKTGTQETQYF.

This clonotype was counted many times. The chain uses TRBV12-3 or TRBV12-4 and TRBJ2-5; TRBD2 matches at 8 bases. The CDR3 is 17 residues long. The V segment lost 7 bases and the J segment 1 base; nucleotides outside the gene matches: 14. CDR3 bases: TGTGCCAGCACCCTCTCTTGGGTAGCGGGACCCCAAGAGACCCAGTACTTC. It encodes CASTLSWVAGPQETQYF.

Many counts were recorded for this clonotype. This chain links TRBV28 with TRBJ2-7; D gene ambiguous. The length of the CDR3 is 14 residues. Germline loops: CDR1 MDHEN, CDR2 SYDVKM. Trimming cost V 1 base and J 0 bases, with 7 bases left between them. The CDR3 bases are TGTGCCAGCAGTTTATCACCGAGCTCCTACGAGCAGTACTTC. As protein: CASSLSPSSYEQYF.

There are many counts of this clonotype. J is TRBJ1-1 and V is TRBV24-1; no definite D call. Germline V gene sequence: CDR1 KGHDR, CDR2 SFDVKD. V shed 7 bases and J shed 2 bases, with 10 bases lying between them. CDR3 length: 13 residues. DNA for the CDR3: TGTGCCACCAGCTCACAACAAAACACTGAAGCTTTCTTT. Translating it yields CATSSQQNTEAFF.

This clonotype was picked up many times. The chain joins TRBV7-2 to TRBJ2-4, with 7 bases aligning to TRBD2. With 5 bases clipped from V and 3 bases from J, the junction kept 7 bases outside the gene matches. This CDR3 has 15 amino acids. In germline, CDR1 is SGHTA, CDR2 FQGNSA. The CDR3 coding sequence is TGTGCCAGCAGCCCCTCGGGGAGGGTCAAAAACATTCAGTACTTC. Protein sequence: CASSPSGRVKNIQYF.

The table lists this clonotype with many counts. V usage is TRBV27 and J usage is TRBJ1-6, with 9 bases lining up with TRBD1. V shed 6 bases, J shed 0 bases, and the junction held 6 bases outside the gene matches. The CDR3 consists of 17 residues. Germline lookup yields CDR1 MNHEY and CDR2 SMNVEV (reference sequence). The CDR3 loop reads CASSRGTGSSYNSPLHF. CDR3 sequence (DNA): TGTGCCAGCAGCCGAGGGACAGGGAGCTCCTATAATTCACCCCTCCACTTT.

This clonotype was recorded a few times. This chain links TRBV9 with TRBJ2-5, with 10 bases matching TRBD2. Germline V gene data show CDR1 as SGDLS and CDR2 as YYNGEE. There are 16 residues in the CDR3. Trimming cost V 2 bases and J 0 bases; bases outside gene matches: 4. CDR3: CASSVGTSAYQETQYF. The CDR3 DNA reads TGTGCCAGCAGCGTTGGGACTAGCGCTTACCAAGAGACCCAGTACTTC.

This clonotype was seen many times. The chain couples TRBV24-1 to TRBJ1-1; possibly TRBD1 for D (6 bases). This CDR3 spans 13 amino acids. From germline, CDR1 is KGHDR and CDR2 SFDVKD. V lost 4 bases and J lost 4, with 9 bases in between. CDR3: CATSETGLTEAFF. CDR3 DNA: TGTGCCACCAGTGAGACAGGCCTCACTGAAGCTTTCTTT.

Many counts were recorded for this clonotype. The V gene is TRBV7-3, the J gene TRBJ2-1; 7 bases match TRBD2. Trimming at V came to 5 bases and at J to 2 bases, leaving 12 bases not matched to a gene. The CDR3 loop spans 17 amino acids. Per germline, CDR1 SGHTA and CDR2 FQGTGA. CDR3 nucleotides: TGTGCCAGCAGCCCCCTGAGCGGGACCCCAACCTACAATGAGCAGTTCTTC. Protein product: CASSPLSGTPTYNEQFF.

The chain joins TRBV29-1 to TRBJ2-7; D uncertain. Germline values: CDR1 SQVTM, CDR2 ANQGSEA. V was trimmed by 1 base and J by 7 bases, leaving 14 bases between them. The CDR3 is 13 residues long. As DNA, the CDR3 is TGCAGCGTTGAAGTACCGGGCGTCGTGGAGCAGTACTTC. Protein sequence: CSVEVPGVVEQYF.

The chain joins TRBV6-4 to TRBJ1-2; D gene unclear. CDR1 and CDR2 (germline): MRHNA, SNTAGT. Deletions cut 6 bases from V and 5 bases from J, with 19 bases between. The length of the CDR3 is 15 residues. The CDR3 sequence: CASSPSRGSGYGYTF. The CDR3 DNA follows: TGTGCCAGCAGCCCGTCACGGGGTTCGGGATATGGCTACACCTTC.

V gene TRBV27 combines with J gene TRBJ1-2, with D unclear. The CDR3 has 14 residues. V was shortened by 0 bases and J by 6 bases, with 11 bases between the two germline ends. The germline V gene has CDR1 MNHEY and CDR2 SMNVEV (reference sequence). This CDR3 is CASSLSRWEDGYTF. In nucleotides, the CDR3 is TGTGCCAGCAGTTTATCGAGGTGGGAGGATGGCTACACCTTC.

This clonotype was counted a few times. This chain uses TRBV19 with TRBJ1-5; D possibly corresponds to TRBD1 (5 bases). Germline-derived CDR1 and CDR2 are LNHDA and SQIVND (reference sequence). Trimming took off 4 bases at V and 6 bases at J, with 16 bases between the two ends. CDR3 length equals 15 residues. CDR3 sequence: CASSTASGFGQPQHF. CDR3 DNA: TGTGCCAGTAGTACGGCATCAGGGTTCGGTCAGCCCCAGCATTTT.

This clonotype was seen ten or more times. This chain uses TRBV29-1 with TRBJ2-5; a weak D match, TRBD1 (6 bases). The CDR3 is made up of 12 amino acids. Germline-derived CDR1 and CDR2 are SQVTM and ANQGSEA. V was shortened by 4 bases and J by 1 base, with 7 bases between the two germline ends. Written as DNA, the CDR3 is TGCAGCGTTGTCAGGGGCCAAGAGACCCAGTACTTC. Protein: CSVVRGQETQYF. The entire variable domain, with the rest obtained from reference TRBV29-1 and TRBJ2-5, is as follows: SAVISQKPSRDICQRGTSLTIQCQVDSQVTMMFWYRQQPGQSLTLIATANQGSEATYESGFVIDKFPISRPNLTFSTLTVSNMSPEDSSIYLCSVVRGQETQYFGPGTRLLVL.

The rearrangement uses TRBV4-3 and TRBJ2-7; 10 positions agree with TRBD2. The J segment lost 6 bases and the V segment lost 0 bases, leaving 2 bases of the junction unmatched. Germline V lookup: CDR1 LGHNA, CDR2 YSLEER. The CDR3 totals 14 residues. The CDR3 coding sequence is TGCGCCAGCAGCCAAGATAGCGGGAGGATCGAGCAGTACTTC. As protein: CASSQDSGRIEQYF.

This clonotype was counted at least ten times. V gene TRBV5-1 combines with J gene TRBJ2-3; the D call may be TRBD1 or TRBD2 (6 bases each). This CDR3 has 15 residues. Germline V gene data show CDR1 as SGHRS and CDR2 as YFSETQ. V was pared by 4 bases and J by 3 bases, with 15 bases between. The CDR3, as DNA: TGCGCCAGCAGCCCGCGGGACACCCTAACAGATACGCAGTATTTT. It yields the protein CASSPRDTLTDTQYF.

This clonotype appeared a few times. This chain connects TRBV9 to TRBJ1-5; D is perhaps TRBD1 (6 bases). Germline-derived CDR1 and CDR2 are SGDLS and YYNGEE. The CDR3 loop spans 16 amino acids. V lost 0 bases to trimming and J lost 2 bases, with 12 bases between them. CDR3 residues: CASSVGPGERNQPQHF. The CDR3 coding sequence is TGTGCCAGCAGCGTAGGGCCAGGGGAGCGCAATCAGCCCCAGCATTTT.

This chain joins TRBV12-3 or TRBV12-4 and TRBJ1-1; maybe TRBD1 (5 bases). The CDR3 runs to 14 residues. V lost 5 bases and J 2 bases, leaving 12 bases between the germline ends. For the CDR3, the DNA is TGTGCCAGCAGTCAGGGACCGATAAACACTGAAGCTTTCTTT. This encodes CASSQGPINTEAFF.

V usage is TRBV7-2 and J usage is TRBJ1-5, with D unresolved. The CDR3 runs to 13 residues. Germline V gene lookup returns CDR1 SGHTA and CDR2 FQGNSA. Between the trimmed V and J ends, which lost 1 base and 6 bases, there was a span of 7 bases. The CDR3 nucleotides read TGTGCCAGCAGCTTAGTTGCCTTTCAGCCCCAGCATTTT. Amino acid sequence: CASSLVAFQPQHF. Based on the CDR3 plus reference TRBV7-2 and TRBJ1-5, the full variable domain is GAGVSQSPSNKVTEKGKDVELRCDPISGHTALYWYRQSLGQGLEFLIYFQGNSAPDKSGLPSDRFSAERTGGSVSTLTIQRTQQEDSAVYLCASSLVAFQPQHFGDGTRLSIL.

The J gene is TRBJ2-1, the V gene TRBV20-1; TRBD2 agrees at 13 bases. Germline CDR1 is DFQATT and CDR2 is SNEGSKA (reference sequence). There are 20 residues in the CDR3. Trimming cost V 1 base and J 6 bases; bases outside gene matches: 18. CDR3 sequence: CSARVTTSGRAWFKRNEQFF. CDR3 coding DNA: TGCAGTGCTAGAGTTACAACTAGCGGGAGGGCCTGGTTTAAGCGCAATGAGCAGTTCTTC.